This T cell receptor (beta chain) originates from a study of T cell responses to AZD1222 COVID-19 vaccine. V was pared by 7 bases and J by 6 bases, with 8 bases of the junction left unmatched. This CDR3 has 13 residues. Per germline, CDR1 MNHEY and CDR2 SVGAGI. Generated by immunoSEQ multiplex PCR, the TCRdb table keeps only in-frame clones and is missing some. Found here are 160,000 or so clones, roughly nine tenths of them singletons; the top ten hold approximately 1.6%. The sequenced sample was peripheral blood, obtained on day 0 of AZD1222 vaccination. V is TRBV6-5 and J is TRBJ1-1; the match to TRBD1 covers 7 bases. This receptor was identified in an adult in good health. CDR3 region: CASIQTGRPEAFF. The CDR3, as DNA: TGTGCCAGCATTCAGACAGGGAGACCTGAAGCTTTCTTT.